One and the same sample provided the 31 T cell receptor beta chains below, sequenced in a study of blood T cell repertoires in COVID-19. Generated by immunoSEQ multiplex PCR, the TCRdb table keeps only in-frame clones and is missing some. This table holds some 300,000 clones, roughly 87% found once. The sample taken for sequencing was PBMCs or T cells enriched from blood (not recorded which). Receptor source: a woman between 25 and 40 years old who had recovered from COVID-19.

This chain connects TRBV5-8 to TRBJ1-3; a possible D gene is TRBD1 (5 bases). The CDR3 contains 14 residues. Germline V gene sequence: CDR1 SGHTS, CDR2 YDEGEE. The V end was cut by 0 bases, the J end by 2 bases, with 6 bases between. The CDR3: CASSLVTAGNTIYF. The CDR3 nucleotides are TGTGCCAGCAGCTTGGTGACAGCTGGAAACACCATATATTTT.

The CDR3: CASSPSGNTIYF. CDR3 in DNA: TGTGCCAGCAGCCCGTCTGGAAACACCATATATTTT. This rearrangement joins TRBV9 to TRBJ1-3; no clear D. The CDR3 sequence is 12 residues long. Germline CDR1 SGDLS, CDR2 YYNGEE. V shed 4 bases and J shed 1 base, with 3 bases lying between them. Using reference TRBV9 and TRBJ1-3 for the parts outside the CDR3, the full variable domain is DSGVTQTPKHLITATGQRVTLRCSPRSGDLSVYWYQQSLDQGLQFLIQYYNGEERAKGNILERFSAQQFPDLHSELNLSSLELGDSALYFCASSPSGNTIYFGEGSWLTVV.

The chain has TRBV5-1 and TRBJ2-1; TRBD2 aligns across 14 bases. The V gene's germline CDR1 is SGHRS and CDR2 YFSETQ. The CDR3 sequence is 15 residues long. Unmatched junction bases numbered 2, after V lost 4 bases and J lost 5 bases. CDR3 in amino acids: CASSPGLAGDNEQFF. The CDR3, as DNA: TGCGCCAGCAGCCCGGGACTAGCGGGGGACAATGAGCAGTTCTTC.

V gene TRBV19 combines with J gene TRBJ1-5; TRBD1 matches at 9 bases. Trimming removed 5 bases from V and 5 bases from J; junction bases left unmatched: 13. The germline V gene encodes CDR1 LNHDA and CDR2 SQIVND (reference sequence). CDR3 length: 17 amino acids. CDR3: CASSSPPGTGRDQPQHF. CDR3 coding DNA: TGTGCCAGTAGTTCCCCCCCCGGGACAGGGAGGGATCAGCCCCAGCATTTT.

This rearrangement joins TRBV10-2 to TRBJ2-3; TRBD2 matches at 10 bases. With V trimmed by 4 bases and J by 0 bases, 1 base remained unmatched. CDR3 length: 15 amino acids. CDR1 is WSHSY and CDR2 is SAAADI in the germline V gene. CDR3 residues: CASSGTSGSTDTQYF. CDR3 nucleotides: TGCGCCAGCAGTGGGACTAGCGGTAGCACAGATACGCAGTATTTT.

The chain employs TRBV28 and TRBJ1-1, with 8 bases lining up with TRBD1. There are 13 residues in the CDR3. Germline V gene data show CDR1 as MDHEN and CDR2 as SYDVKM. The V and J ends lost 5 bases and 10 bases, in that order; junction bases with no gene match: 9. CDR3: CASSLQGAQGAFF. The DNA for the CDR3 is TGTGCCAGCAGTCTCCAGGGGGCCCAGGGAGCTTTCTTT. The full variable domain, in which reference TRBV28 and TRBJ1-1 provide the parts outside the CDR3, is DVKVTQSSRYLVKRTGEKVFLECVQDMDHENMFWYRQDPGLGLRLIYFSYDVKMKEKGDIPEGYSVSREKKERFSLILESASTNQTSMYLCASSLQGAQGAFFGQGTRLTVV.

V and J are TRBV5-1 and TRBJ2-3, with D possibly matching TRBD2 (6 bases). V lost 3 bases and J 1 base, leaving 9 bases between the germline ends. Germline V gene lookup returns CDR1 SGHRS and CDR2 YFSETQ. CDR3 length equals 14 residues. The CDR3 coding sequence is TGCGCCAGCAGCTCTAGCGCACGCACAGATACGCAGTATTTT. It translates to CASSSSARTDTQYF.

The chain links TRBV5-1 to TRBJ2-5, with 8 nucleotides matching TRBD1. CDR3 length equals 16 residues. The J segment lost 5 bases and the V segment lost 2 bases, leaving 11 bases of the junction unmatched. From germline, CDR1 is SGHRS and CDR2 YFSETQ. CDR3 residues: CASSLGTDRALETQYF. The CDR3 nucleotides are TGCGCCAGCAGCTTAGGAACGGACAGGGCCCTTGAGACCCAGTACTTC.

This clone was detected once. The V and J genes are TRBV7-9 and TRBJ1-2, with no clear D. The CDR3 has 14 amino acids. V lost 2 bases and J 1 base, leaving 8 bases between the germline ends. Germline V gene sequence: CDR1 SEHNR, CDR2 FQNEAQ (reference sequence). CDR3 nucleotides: TGTGCCAGCAGCTTATCTGCGGGTAACTATGGCTACACCTTC. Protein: CASSLSAGNYGYTF.

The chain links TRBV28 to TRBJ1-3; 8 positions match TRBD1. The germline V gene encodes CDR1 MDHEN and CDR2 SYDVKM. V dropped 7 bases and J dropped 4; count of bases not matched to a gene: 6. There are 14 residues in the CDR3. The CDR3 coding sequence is TGTGCCAGCAATCCGACAGGGGCAGGAAACACCATATATTTT. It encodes CASNPTGAGNTIYF.

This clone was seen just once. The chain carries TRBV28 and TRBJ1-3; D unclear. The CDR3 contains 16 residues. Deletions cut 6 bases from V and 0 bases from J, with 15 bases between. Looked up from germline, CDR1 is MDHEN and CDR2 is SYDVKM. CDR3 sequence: CASRFGSIISGNTIYF. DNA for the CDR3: TGTGCCAGCAGATTCGGGTCGATTATCTCTGGAAACACCATATATTTT. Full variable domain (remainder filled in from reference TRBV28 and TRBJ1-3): DVKVTQSSRYLVKRTGEKVFLECVQDMDHENMFWYRQDPGLGLRLIYFSYDVKMKEKGDIPEGYSVSREKKERFSLILESASTNQTSMYLCASRFGSIISGNTIYFGEGSWLTVV.

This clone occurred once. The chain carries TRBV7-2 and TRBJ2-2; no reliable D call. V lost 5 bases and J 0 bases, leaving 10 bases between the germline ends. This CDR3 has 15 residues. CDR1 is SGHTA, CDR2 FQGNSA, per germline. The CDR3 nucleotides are TGTGCCAGCAGCCGGCCCAGGCCGAACACCGGGGAGCTGTTTTTT. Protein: CASSRPRPNTGELFF.

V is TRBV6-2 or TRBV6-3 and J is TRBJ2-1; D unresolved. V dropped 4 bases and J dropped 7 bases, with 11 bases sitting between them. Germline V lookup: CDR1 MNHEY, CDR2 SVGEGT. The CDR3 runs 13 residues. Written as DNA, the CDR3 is TGTGCCAGCAGTTTACGCGCGTGGAATGAGCAGTTCTTC. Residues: CASSLRAWNEQFF.

CDR3 nucleotides: TGTGCCAGCAGTACCCCCGGAGGGGTTGGCGAGACCCAGTACTTC. Its translation is CASSTPGGVGETQYF. The gene calls are TRBV28 and TRBJ2-5; maybe TRBD2 (6 bases). The CDR3 runs to 15 residues. V lost 5 bases and J lost 5, with 18 bases in between. Germline lookup yields CDR1 MDHEN and CDR2 SYDVKM.

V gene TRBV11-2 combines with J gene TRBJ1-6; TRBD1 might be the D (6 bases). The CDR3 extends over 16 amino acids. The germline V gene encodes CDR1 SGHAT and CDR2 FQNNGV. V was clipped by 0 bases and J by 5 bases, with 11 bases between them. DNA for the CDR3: TGTGCCAGCAGCTTAGACTCAGGGGCGGATAATTCACCCCTCCACTTT. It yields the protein CASSLDSGADNSPLHF.

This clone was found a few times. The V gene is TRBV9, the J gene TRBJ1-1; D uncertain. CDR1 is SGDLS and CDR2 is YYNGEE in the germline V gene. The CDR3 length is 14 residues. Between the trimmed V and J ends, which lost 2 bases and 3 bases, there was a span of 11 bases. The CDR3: CASSVSGRHTEAFF. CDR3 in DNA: TGTGCCAGCAGCGTCTCTGGGAGACACACTGAAGCTTTCTTT.

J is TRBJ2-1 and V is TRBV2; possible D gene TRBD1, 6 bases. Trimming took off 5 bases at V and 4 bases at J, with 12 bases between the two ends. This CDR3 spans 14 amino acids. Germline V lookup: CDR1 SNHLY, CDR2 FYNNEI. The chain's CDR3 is CASSSGTPYNEQFF. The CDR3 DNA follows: TGTGCCAGCAGTTCCGGGACACCATACAATGAGCAGTTCTTC. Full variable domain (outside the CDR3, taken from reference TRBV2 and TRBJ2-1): EPEVTQTPSHQVTQMGQEVILRCVPISNHLYFYWYRQILGQKVEFLVSFYNNEISEKSEIFDDQFSVERPDGSNFTLKIRSTKLEDSAMYFCASSSGTPYNEQFFGPGTRLTVL.

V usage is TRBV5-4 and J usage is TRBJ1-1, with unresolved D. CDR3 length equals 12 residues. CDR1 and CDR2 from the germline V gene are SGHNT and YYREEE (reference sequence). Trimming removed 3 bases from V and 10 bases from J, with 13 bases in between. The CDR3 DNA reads TGTGCCAGCAGCTCCCCGGTAGATAGAGCTTTCTTT. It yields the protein CASSSPVDRAFF.

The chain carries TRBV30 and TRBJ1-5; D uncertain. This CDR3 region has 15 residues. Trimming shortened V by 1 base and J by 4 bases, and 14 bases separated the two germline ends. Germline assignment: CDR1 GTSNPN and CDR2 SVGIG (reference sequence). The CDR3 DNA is TGTGCCTGGAGTGATGACGGACTACCTAATCAGCCCCAGCATTTT. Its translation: CAWSDDGLPNQPQHF.

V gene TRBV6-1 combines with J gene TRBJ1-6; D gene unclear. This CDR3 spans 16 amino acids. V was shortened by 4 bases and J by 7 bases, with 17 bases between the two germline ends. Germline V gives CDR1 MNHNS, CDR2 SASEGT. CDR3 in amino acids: CASSVSTGVDNSPLHF. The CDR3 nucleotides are TGTGCCAGCAGTGTTTCGACCGGGGTCGACAATTCACCCCTCCACTTT.

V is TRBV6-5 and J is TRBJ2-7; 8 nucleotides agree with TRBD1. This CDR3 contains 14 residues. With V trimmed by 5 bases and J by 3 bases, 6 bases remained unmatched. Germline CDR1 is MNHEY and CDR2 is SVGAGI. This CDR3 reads CASSRTGNNYEQYF. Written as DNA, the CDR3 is TGTGCCAGCAGTCGGACAGGGAATAACTACGAGCAGTACTTC.

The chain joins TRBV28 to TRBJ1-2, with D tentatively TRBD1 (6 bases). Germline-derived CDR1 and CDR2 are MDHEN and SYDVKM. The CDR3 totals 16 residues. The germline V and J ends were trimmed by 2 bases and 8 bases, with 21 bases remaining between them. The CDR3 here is CASSLRTGINVGGYTF. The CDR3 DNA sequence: TGTGCCAGCAGTTTACGTACAGGGATTAATGTTGGCGGCTACACCTTC.

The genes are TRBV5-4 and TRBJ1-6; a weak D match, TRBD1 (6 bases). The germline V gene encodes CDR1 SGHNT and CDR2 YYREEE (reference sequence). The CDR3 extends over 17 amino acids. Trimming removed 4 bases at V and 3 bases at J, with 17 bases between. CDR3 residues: CASSAPVRGIYNSPLHF. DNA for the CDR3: TGTGCCAGCAGCGCGCCGGTAAGGGGGATCTATAATTCACCCCTCCACTTT.

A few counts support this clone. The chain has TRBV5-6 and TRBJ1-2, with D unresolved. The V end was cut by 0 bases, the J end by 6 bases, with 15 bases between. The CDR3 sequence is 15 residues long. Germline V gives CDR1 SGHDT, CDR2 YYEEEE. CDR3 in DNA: TGTGCCAGCAGCTTGGGTCCGATGAGCCTGAATGGCTACACCTTC. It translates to CASSLGPMSLNGYTF.

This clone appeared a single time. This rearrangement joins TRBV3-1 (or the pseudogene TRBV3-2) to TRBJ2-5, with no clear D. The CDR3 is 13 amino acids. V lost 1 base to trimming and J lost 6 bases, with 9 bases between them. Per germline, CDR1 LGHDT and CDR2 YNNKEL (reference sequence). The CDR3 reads CASSQAPPQTQYF. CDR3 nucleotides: TGTGCCAGCAGCCAAGCCCCTCCCCAGACCCAGTACTTC.

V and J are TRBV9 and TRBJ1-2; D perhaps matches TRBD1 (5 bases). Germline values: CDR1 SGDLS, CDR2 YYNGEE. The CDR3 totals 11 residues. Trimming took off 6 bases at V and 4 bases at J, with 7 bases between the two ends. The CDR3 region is CASKQGYGYTF. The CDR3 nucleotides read TGTGCCAGCAAGCAGGGCTATGGCTACACCTTC.

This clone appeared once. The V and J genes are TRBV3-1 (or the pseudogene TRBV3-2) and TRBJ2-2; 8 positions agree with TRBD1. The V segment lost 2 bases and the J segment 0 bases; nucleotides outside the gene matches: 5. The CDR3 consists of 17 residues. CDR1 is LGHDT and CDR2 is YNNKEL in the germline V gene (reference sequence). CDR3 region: CASSQYRGESNTGELFF. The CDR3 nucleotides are TGTGCCAGCAGCCAATACAGGGGGGAGTCGAACACCGGGGAGCTGTTTTTT.

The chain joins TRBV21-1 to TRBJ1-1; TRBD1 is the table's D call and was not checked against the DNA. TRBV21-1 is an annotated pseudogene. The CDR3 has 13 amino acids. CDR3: CASSRDRDREAFF. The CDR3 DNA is TGTGCCAGCAGCAGGGACAGGGATAGGGAAGCTTTCTTT.

This chain's CDR3 is CASDRNPGSSTDTQYF. In DNA, the CDR3 is TGTGCCAGCGACCGGAACCCCGGGAGTTCCACAGATACGCAGTATTTT. The chain has TRBV9 and TRBJ2-3; tentatively, D is TRBD2 (6 bases). Germline CDR1 SGDLS, CDR2 YYNGEE. This CDR3 spans 16 amino acids. V was pared by 7 bases and J by 2 bases, with 20 bases between.

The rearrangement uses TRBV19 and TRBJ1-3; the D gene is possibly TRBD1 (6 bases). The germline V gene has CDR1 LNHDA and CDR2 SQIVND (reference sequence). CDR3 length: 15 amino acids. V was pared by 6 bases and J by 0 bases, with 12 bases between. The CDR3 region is CASRDSASSGNTIYF. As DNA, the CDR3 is TGTGCCAGTAGGGACAGCGCAAGCTCTGGAAACACCATATATTTT. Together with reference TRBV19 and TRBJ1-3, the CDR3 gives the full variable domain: DGGITQSPKYLFRKEGQNVTLSCEQNLNHDAMYWYRQDPGQGLRLIYYSQIVNDFQKGDIAEGYSVSREKKESFPLTVTSAQKNPTAFYLCASRDSASSGNTIYFGEGSWLTVV.

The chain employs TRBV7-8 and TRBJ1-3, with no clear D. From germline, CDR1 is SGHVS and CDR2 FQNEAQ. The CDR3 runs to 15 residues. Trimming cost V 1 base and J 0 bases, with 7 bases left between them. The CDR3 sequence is CASSLGAGSGNTIYF. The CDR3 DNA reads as TGTGCCAGCAGCTTAGGGGCAGGCTCTGGAAACACCATATATTTT.